The 22 T cell receptor beta chains reported below all come from one sample, sequenced in a study of T cell responses to AZD1222 COVID-19 vaccine. Clones were sequenced by immunoSEQ multiplex PCR, and TCRdb holds only the in-frame ones, with some missing. The sample includes roughly 150,000 clones, about 91% of them seen just once. Material: peripheral blood, obtained 28 days after the second AZD1222 dose. The receptors were sampled from an adult who received the AZD1222 COVID-19 vaccine.

The J gene is TRBJ2-7, the V gene TRBV11-2; no definite D call. CDR1 SGHAT and CDR2 FQNNGV come from the germline V gene. V was cut by 3 bases and J by 2 bases, with 11 bases left in between. This CDR3 has 14 residues. The CDR3 coding sequence is TGTGCCAGCAGCTTCGCCCCAAAAGCCTACGAGCAGTACTTC. Translated: CASSFAPKAYEQYF.

The chain couples TRBV9 to TRBJ1-3; D unclear. The CDR3 consists of 13 residues. The germline V gene has CDR1 SGDLS and CDR2 YYNGEE. Trimming pared 0 bases from V and 8 bases from J, leaving 9 bases between. CDR3 loop: CASSVGGPDTIYF. The CDR3 DNA reads TGTGCCAGCAGCGTAGGAGGCCCTGACACCATATATTTT.

Concerning this clone itself: The junction differs from germline at one of its ends, possibly a read error. The DNA for the CDR3 is TGCGCCAGCAGCCAACCCAGGGGGGGAAACTACGGCTACACCTTC. Its translation: CASSQPRGGNYGYTF. V and J are TRBV4-1 and TRBJ1-2; 7 bases are shared with TRBD1. There are 15 residues in the CDR3. In germline, CDR1 is MGHRA, CDR2 YSYEKL.

The CDR3 sequence: CASSFGTGGATGELFF. The CDR3 DNA reads TGTGCCAGTAGTTTCGGGACAGGGGGCGCCACCGGGGAGCTGTTTTTT. The chain uses TRBV19 and TRBJ2-2; 12 nucleotides align to TRBD1. CDR1 and CDR2 (germline): LNHDA, SQIVND (reference sequence). J gave up 4 bases and V 5 bases, and 5 bases lay outside the gene matches. CDR3 length: 16 amino acids.

The rearrangement uses TRBV6-5 and TRBJ1-2; 7 bases are a match to TRBD1. The V segment lost 5 bases and the J segment 0 bases; nucleotides outside the gene matches: 3. Germline lookup yields CDR1 MNHEY and CDR2 SVGAGI. The CDR3 runs 14 residues. CDR3 loop: CASSTGDSNYGYTF. The CDR3 DNA follows: TGTGCCAGCAGTACAGGGGACTCTAACTATGGCTACACCTTC.

This clone showed up just once. This chain uses TRBV19 with TRBJ1-1; D ambiguous. The CDR3 extends over 13 amino acids. Between the trimmed V and J ends, which lost 2 bases and 3 bases, there was a span of 7 bases. The germline gives CDR1 LNHDA, CDR2 SQIVND (reference sequence). DNA for the CDR3: TGTGCCAGTAGTATAAATCTGGACACTGAAGCTTTCTTT. The encoded protein is CASSINLDTEAFF.

V and J are TRBV18 and TRBJ2-5, with 8 nucleotides matching TRBD1. Per the germline V gene, CDR1 is KGHSH and CDR2 is LQKENI. V lost 3 bases to trimming and J lost 1 base; unmatched junction nucleotides: 10. The CDR3 has 17 amino acids. CDR3 in amino acids: CASSPPHRGIAQETQYF. The CDR3 nucleotides are TGTGCCAGCTCACCCCCTCACAGGGGGATTGCCCAAGAGACCCAGTACTTC.

The genes are TRBV6-5 and TRBJ1-5, with D hard to call. Germline V gene data show CDR1 as MNHEY and CDR2 as SVGAGI. V was clipped by 6 bases and J by 0 bases, with 9 bases between them. The CDR3 totals 14 residues. The CDR3 loop reads CASSRRVSNQPQHF. As DNA, the CDR3 is TGTGCCAGCAGCCGCCGGGTTAGCAATCAGCCCCAGCATTTT.

The chain links TRBV7-8 to TRBJ2-7, with D perhaps TRBD1 (7 bases). The V end lost 4 bases, the J end lost 5 bases, and 18 bases lay between the germline ends. The CDR3 length is 15 residues. CDR1 and CDR2 (germline): SGHVS, FQNEAQ. The CDR3 sequence is CASSSSTGRYHEQYF. The DNA of the CDR3 is TGTGCCAGCAGCTCTTCGACAGGGAGGTACCACGAGCAGTACTTC.

The chain couples TRBV27 to TRBJ1-2; no definite D call. Germline V gene lookup returns CDR1 MNHEY and CDR2 SMNVEV (reference sequence). V lost 2 bases, J lost 4 bases, and 8 bases lay in between. There are 13 residues in the CDR3. CDR3 DNA sequence: TGTGCCAGCAGTTTAGGGCAGGCCTATGGCTACACCTTC. It encodes CASSLGQAYGYTF.

V and J are TRBV10-3 and TRBJ2-7; perhaps TRBD1 as D (5 bases). With 5 bases removed from V and 0 bases from J, the gap between germline ends came to 11 bases. The CDR3 is 14 amino acids. Germline CDR1 is ENHRY and CDR2 is SYGVKD. CDR3 sequence: CAISLQGSSYEQYF. CDR3 bases: TGTGCCATCAGTCTGCAGGGATCCTCCTACGAGCAGTACTTC.

This sequence joins TRBV5-1 and TRBJ2-3, with 9 positions matching TRBD2. Looked up from germline, CDR1 is SGHRS and CDR2 is YFSETQ. The V and J ends lost 2 bases and 5 bases, in that order; junction bases with no gene match: 6. The length of the CDR3 is 15 residues. The CDR3 is CASSFVAGARDTQYF. The CDR3 DNA reads TGCGCCAGCAGCTTCGTAGCGGGGGCGAGAGATACGCAGTATTTT.

The chain has TRBV7-9 and TRBJ1-2; 10 bases map to TRBD1. V was pared by 5 bases and J by 8 bases, with 8 bases of the junction left unmatched. Germline values: CDR1 SEHNR, CDR2 FQNEAQ (reference sequence). The CDR3 is made up of 14 amino acids. In nucleotides, the CDR3 is TGTGCCAGCAGCGTGGGACAGGGGCATAAAGGCTACACCTTC. This encodes CASSVGQGHKGYTF. The full variable domain, rest sourced from reference TRBV7-9 and TRBJ1-2, is DTGVSQNPRHKITKRGQNVTFRCDPISEHNRLYWYRQTLGQGPEFLTYFQNEAQLEKSRLLSDRFSAERPKGSFSTLEIQRTEQGDSAMYLCASSVGQGHKGYTFGSGTRLTVV.

This chain connects TRBV18 to TRBJ1-1; D remains ambiguous. CDR3 size: 13 residues. V was cut by 3 bases and J by 7 bases, with 12 bases left in between. CDR1 KGHSH and CDR2 LQKENI come from the germline V gene. The CDR3 DNA follows: TGTGCCAGCTCACCGGGCTTCAAGGGTGAAGCTTTCTTT. This gives the protein CASSPGFKGEAFF.

The chain recombines TRBV7-2 with TRBJ1-6, with 8 bases identical to TRBD1. The CDR3 contains 15 residues. Germline values: CDR1 SGHTA, CDR2 FQGNSA. Trimming removed 5 bases from V and 10 bases from J; junction bases left unmatched: 10. The CDR3 DNA reads as TGTGCCAGCAGCCAAAGCCCAGGGGGCGCGTCACCCCTCCACTTT. Protein: CASSQSPGGASPLHF.

The V and J genes are TRBV4-1 and TRBJ1-1, with TRBD1 matching over 9 bases. CDR1 and CDR2 (germline): MGHRA, YSYEKL. Losses at the gene ends were 1 base for V and 0 bases for J; bases not matched to a gene: 6. The CDR3 has 17 residues. CDR3 sequence: CASSQVPGQGMNTEAFF. In DNA, the CDR3 is TGCGCCAGCAGCCAAGTCCCGGGACAGGGAATGAACACTGAAGCTTTCTTT.

This CDR3 reads CASSWGRAFNTEAFF. The CDR3, as DNA: TGTGCCAGCAGCTGGGGAAGGGCCTTTAACACTGAAGCTTTCTTT. V usage is TRBV5-8 and J usage is TRBJ1-1; D is unresolved. Trimming took off 3 bases at V and 2 bases at J, with 14 bases between the two ends. The germline gives CDR1 SGHTS, CDR2 YDEGEE. The CDR3 has 15 amino acids.

The CDR3 sequence is CASSAGQIVYNEQFF. The CDR3 nucleotides read TGCGCCAGCAGTGCCGGACAAATCGTTTACAATGAGCAGTTCTTC. This chain links TRBV10-2 with TRBJ2-1; TRBD1 is a possible D gene (5 bases). The CDR3 totals 15 residues. Germline V gene data show CDR1 as WSHSY and CDR2 as SAAADI. Deletions cut 4 bases from V and 4 bases from J, with 14 bases between.

The chain uses TRBV7-6 and TRBJ2-2; TRBD2 matches at 12 bases. This CDR3 is 18 amino acids long. From germline, CDR1 is SGHVS and CDR2 FNYEAQ. Trimming cost V 5 bases and J 6 bases; bases outside gene matches: 13. The DNA of the CDR3 is TGTGCCAGCAGCCAACTGACTAGCGGGGGATCGCTTTCCGGGGAGCTGTTTTTT. Protein sequence: CASSQLTSGGSLSGELFF.

The table lists this clone with a count of one. This sequence joins TRBV7-8 and TRBJ1-1; D is perhaps TRBD1 (5 bases). V was cut by 6 bases and J by 5 bases, with 13 bases left in between. The CDR3 sequence is 13 residues long. Looked up from germline, CDR1 is SGHVS and CDR2 is FQNEAQ. Written as DNA, the CDR3 is TGTGCCAGCAGAAAGGGGAGCGGGACTGAAGCTTTCTTT. Translating gives CASRKGSGTEAFF.

The chain combines TRBV2 with TRBJ2-5, with TRBD1 as a possible D gene (6 bases). V shed 6 bases and J shed 7 bases, with 12 bases lying between them. Germline lookup yields CDR1 SNHLY and CDR2 FYNNEI. The CDR3 contains 12 residues. The CDR3 bases are TGTGCCAGCAGCCCAGGGGAAGGGACCCAGTACTTC. Encoded protein: CASSPGEGTQYF.

The chain recombines TRBV29-1 with TRBJ1-1; no clear D gene. The CDR3 contains 13 residues. In germline, CDR1 is SQVTM, CDR2 ANQGSEA. V lost 6 bases and J 1 base, leaving 12 bases between the germline ends. As DNA, the CDR3 is TGCAGCGTGGCTATTGGCGGGAACACTGAAGCTTTCTTT. Amino acid sequence: CSVAIGGNTEAFF.